The 25 T cell receptor beta chains in this list originate from one sample, sequenced in a study of blood T cells in healthy people across ages. Through a sample-barcoded 5' primer and a J-beta primer mix, a second PCR was run for roughly 7 to 11 cycles. TCRdb re-analysed the 5' RACE reads in MiXCR, keeping a single row per CDR3 protein. The sample holds roughly 1,100,000 distinct CDR3 sequences, approximately 26% seen once. These data were also reused for a study on T cells of mothers and their children.

Input material: blood. The origin of the receptors is a girl aged 2 to 10 in good health.

The J gene is TRBJ1-5, the V gene TRBV2; tentative D call: TRBD1 (6 bases). CDR3 length: 14 residues. V gave up 6 bases and J gave up 7 bases, with 16 bases separating them. CDR1 and CDR2 from the germline V gene are SNHLY and FYNNEI. CDR3 DNA: TGTGCCAGCAGACTACAGGGTTCGGGACAGCCCCAGCATTTT. Translating gives CASRLQGSGQPQHF.

J is TRBJ2-1 and V is TRBV13; 11 bases align to TRBD2. The V and J ends lost 6 bases and 7 bases, in that order; junction bases with no gene match: 14. The CDR3 runs to 17 residues. Germline values: CDR1 PRHDT, CDR2 FYEKMQ (reference sequence). The CDR3 coding sequence is TGTGCCAGCAGTCGACCACCGCTAGCGGGGGGCCTGAATGAGCAGTTCTTC. Residues: CASSRPPLAGGLNEQFF.

The chain uses TRBV7-2 and TRBJ2-5; D is undetermined. The germline V gene has CDR1 SGHTA and CDR2 FQGNSA. Trimming cost V 0 bases and J 7 bases, with 15 bases left between them. This CDR3 is 15 amino acids long. The CDR3 region has the DNA TGTGCCAGCAGCTTAGCGCGAGATAGCAGTGGGACCCAGTACTTC. Amino acid sequence: CASSLARDSSGTQYF.

This clonotype has just a few counts. This chain joins TRBV6-2 or TRBV6-3 and TRBJ1-2; D might be TRBD1 (5 bases). V lost 7 bases to trimming and J lost 4 bases, with 16 bases between them. Looked up from germline, CDR1 is MNHEY and CDR2 is SVGEGT. The CDR3 extends over 14 amino acids. The CDR3, as DNA: TGTGCCAGCACCTGGGACGAGGGATCCTATGGCTACACCTTC. It is translated as CASTWDEGSYGYTF.

The genes are TRBV6-1 and TRBJ1-2; no definite D call. The germline V and J ends were trimmed by 2 bases and 0 bases, with 13 bases remaining between them. Germline assignment: CDR1 MNHNS and CDR2 SASEGT. The CDR3 sequence is 16 residues long. In nucleotides, the CDR3 is TGTGCCAGCAGTGAAATAATAGTACAATCTAACTATGGCTACACCTTC. It codes for CASSEIIVQSNYGYTF.

This clonotype was counted a few times. The CDR3 DNA is TGCGCCAGCAGCCACGGTCTTCAGGCTAGCACAGATACGCAGTATTTT. Encoded protein: CASSHGLQASTDTQYF. The rearrangement joins TRBV5-1 to TRBJ2-3, with no clear D. Germline V gene sequence: CDR1 SGHRS, CDR2 YFSETQ. CDR3 size: 16 residues. The V end lost 4 bases, the J end lost 0 bases, and 15 bases lay between the germline ends.

This clonotype was counted a few times. V and J are TRBV6-5 and TRBJ1-2; D unresolved. CDR1 is MNHEY, CDR2 SVGAGI, per germline. The CDR3 extends over 12 amino acids. V shed 7 bases and J shed 4 bases, with 10 bases lying between them. CDR3 protein: CASISTVYGYTF. The CDR3 DNA reads TGTGCCAGCATTAGCACAGTCTATGGCTACACCTTC.

The chain is built from TRBV7-2 and TRBJ2-4, with TRBD2 matching 8 bases. The CDR3 length is 15 residues. Looked up from germline, CDR1 is SGHTA and CDR2 is FQGNSA. V trimming: 5 bases; J trimming: 6 bases; junction bases outside the gene matches: 9. The CDR3 spells CASSTSPLAGNIQYF. DNA for the CDR3: TGTGCCAGCAGCACGTCCCCTCTAGCGGGAAACATTCAGTACTTC.

This clonotype was seen a handful of times. This chain joins TRBV7-3 and TRBJ2-5; maybe TRBD2 (5 bases). The DNA end favors TRBJ2-1, so the J call may be wrong. The CDR3 runs 14 residues. The germline gives CDR1 SGHTA, CDR2 FQGTGA. Here the CDR3 reads CASSLTGEAFEQFF. The CDR3 nucleotides read TGTGCCAGCAGCTTAACGGGAGAGGCATTTGAGCAGTTCTTC.

The chain couples TRBV12-3 or TRBV12-4 to TRBJ2-2; perhaps TRBD1 as D (5 bases). The CDR3 has 13 amino acids. V was cut by 7 bases and J by 5 bases, with 11 bases left in between. The CDR3 sequence is CASKGAVTGELFF. The CDR3 bases are TGTGCCAGCAAAGGGGCGGTTACCGGGGAGCTGTTTTTT.

The chain carries TRBV7-6 and TRBJ2-5, with D tentatively TRBD2 (6 bases). The tail of the sequence fits TRBJ2-1 better, so the J call may be wrong. The CDR3 is 15 amino acids. Germline V gives CDR1 SGHVS, CDR2 FNYEAQ. The CDR3 sequence: CASSAGGSDYNEQFF. CDR3 sequence (DNA): TGTGCCAGCAGCGCAGGAGGGTCCGACTACAATGAGCAGTTCTTC.

This clonotype has just a few counts. CDR3 protein: CASSAPGNREQYF. The CDR3 DNA sequence: TGTGCCAGCAGCGCGCCAGGGAACCGGGAGCAGTACTTC. The V and J genes are TRBV7-6 and TRBJ2-5; possibly TRBD2 for D (6 bases). V shed 5 bases and J shed 11 bases, with 18 bases lying between them. Germline V gene lookup returns CDR1 SGHVS and CDR2 FNYEAQ. The CDR3 extends over 13 amino acids.

This clonotype was counted between two and nine times. This sequence joins TRBV29-1 and TRBJ2-5, with 7 positions matching TRBD1. Near its end, the DNA agrees better with TRBJ2-1, so the J call may be wrong. The CDR3 has 13 amino acids. Germline V gene data show CDR1 as SQVTM and CDR2 as ANQGSEA. The CDR3 region is CSVARGTYNEQFF. The DNA for the CDR3 is TGCAGCGTTGCCAGGGGGACCTACAATGAGCAGTTCTTC.

This clonotype showed up just a few times. V gene TRBV14 combines with J gene TRBJ2-1, with D perhaps TRBD2 (6 bases). With 4 bases removed from V and 4 bases from J, the gap between germline ends came to 17 bases. This CDR3 has 16 residues. CDR1 and CDR2 from the germline V gene are SGHDN and FVKESK. CDR3 coding DNA: TGTGCCAGCAGCCGATTCCCCGGGAGCCTATACAATGAGCAGTTCTTC. Amino acid sequence: CASSRFPGSLYNEQFF.

The V gene is TRBV7-6, the J gene TRBJ2-1; 11 bases fit TRBD2. The germline V gene has CDR1 SGHVS and CDR2 FNYEAQ. The CDR3 loop spans 16 amino acids. The V segment lost 5 bases and the J segment 4 bases; nucleotides outside the gene matches: 7. In nucleotides, the CDR3 is TGTGCCAGCAGCAAAACTAGCGGGAGTGTTTACAATGAGCAGTTCTTC. Amino acid sequence: CASSKTSGSVYNEQFF.

A note on this clonotype: At one end, the junction sequence differs from germline, possibly due to a read error. The chain is built from TRBV12-3 or TRBV12-4 and TRBJ2-5, with 10 bases identical to TRBD1. This CDR3 comprises 11 residues. The CDR3 here is CASSPGQGEFF. The CDR3 region has the DNA TGTGCCAGCAGTCCCGGACAGGGGGAGTTCTTC.

This clonotype was counted only a few times. The chain recombines TRBV11-2 with TRBJ2-1; a possible D gene is TRBD2 (7 bases). Germline V lookup: CDR1 SGHAT, CDR2 FQNNGV. This CDR3 contains 16 residues. Deletions cut 2 bases from V and 0 bases from J, with 11 bases between. The CDR3 region has the DNA TGTGCCAGCAGCTTAAGAGGGGGGGCCTCCTACAATGAGCAGTTCTTC. Translated, it gives CASSLRGGASYNEQFF.

J is TRBJ2-5 and V is TRBV11-2, with D possibly TRBD1 on 5 matching bases. Trimming took 1 base from V and 5 from J, leaving 17 bases between them. Looked up from germline, CDR1 is SGHAT and CDR2 is FQNNGV. The CDR3 is made up of 16 amino acids. For the CDR3, the DNA is TGTGCCAGCAGCTTAGGGCTGGGGCCCTTTTCGGAGACCCAGTACTTC. The encoded protein is CASSLGLGPFSETQYF.

The V call is TRBV29-1, the J call TRBJ2-5; D ambiguous. Looked up from germline, CDR1 is SQVTM and CDR2 is ANQGSEA. V lost 6 bases, J lost 2 bases, and 16 bases lay in between. The CDR3 length is 14 residues. This CDR3 is CSVWQAEVQETQYF. The CDR3 region has the DNA TGCAGCGTATGGCAGGCCGAGGTACAAGAGACCCAGTACTTC.

The V and J genes are TRBV5-1 and TRBJ2-7, with D uncertain. From germline, CDR1 is SGHRS and CDR2 YFSETQ. The V end lost 4 bases, the J end lost 6 bases, and 11 bases lay between the germline ends. The CDR3 is 12 residues long. CDR3 sequence reads: CASSVPVGEQYF. The CDR3 bases are TGCGCCAGCAGCGTTCCGGTGGGCGAGCAGTACTTC.

The table lists this clonotype with many counts. The gene calls are TRBV12-3 or TRBV12-4 and TRBJ2-4; tentatively, D is TRBD2 (7 bases). This CDR3 is 13 amino acids long. V was cut by 3 bases and J by 8 bases, with 11 bases left in between. The CDR3 reads CASSLGEGDIQYF. The CDR3 nucleotides are TGTGCCAGCAGTTTGGGGGAGGGGGACATTCAGTACTTC.

The chain couples TRBV12-3 or TRBV12-4 to TRBJ2-5; the D is unclear. Trimming pared 2 bases from V and 5 bases from J, leaving 9 bases between. The CDR3 totals 13 residues. The CDR3 loop is CASSLLGWETQYF. CDR3 nucleotide sequence: TGTGCCAGCAGTTTATTAGGGTGGGAGACCCAGTACTTC.

V gene TRBV20-1 combines with J gene TRBJ2-7; 10 bases map to TRBD2. CDR1 and CDR2 (germline): DFQATT, SNEGSKA (reference sequence). J gave up 4 bases and V 4 bases, and 10 bases lay outside the gene matches. There are 15 residues in the CDR3. The CDR3 loop reads CSATDLAGVIYEQYF. The CDR3 bases are TGCAGTGCTACGGACCTAGCGGGAGTAATATACGAGCAGTACTTC.

This chain links TRBV5-1 with TRBJ2-1, with D perhaps matching TRBD2 (5 bases). The DNA end is more similar to TRBJ2-7, so the J call may be wrong. The CDR3 length is 14 residues. CDR1 is SGHRS, CDR2 YFSETQ, per germline. CDR3 residues: CASSSRRLLHEQYF. The CDR3 DNA follows: TGCGCCAGCAGCTCTAGGAGGCTTCTCCACGAGCAGTACTTC.

The J gene is TRBJ1-2, the V gene TRBV9; 7 positions match TRBD1. The CDR3 runs 13 residues. With 2 bases clipped from V and 5 bases from J, the junction kept 3 bases outside the gene matches. Per the germline V gene, CDR1 is SGDLS and CDR2 is YYNGEE. The CDR3 here is CASSVETGYGYTF. In DNA form, the CDR3 reads TGTGCCAGCAGCGTCGAGACAGGGTATGGCTACACCTTC.